These 28 T cell receptor beta chains were all obtained from the same sample, sequenced in a study of T cell responses to AZD1222 COVID-19 vaccine. Libraries were prepared by immunoSEQ multiplex PCR; TCRdb keeps only in-frame clonotypes and omits some of them. The sample lists fewer than 130,000 clones; roughly 92% were seen once. Sequencing was performed on peripheral blood, taken 28 days after the second AZD1222 dose. The receptors were gathered from an adult who received the AZD1222 COVID-19 vaccine.

V is TRBV4-3 and J is TRBJ2-7, with 13 nucleotides matching TRBD2. The V segment lost 4 bases and the J segment 2 bases; nucleotides outside the gene matches: 2. CDR1 is LGHNA and CDR2 is YSLEER in the germline V gene. The CDR3 contains 15 residues. CDR3: CASSRGLAGAYEQYF. In nucleotides, the CDR3 is TGCGCCAGCAGCCGAGGACTAGCGGGGGCCTACGAGCAGTACTTC.

The rearrangement joins TRBV5-1 to TRBJ2-3; the D is unclear. V lost 3 bases to trimming and J lost 0 bases, with 2 bases between them. The length of the CDR3 is 12 residues. The germline CDR1 and CDR2 sequences are SGHRS and YFSETQ. DNA for the CDR3: TGCGCCAGCAGCTCGAGCACAGATACGCAGTATTTT. This translates into CASSSSTDTQYF.

The rearrangement links TRBV14 to TRBJ1-5; D may be TRBD1 (5 bases). Between the trimmed V and J ends, which lost 0 bases and 7 bases, there was a span of 16 bases. Germline V CDR1 and CDR2: SGHDN, FVKESK. The CDR3 sequence is 16 residues long. The CDR3 region is CASSQDGAAIGQPQHF. Here the CDR3 DNA reads TGTGCCAGCAGCCAAGATGGGGCAGCCATCGGGCAGCCCCAGCATTTT.

V and J are TRBV5-1 and TRBJ2-4; possibly TRBD2 for D (6 bases). The length of the CDR3 is 14 residues. Trimming stripped 6 bases from V and 8 bases from J, with 18 bases between. Germline CDR1 and CDR2: SGHRS and YFSETQ. In nucleotides, the CDR3 is TGCGCCAGCACCTACGGCCTAACGGGGGACATTCAGTACTTC. It codes for CASTYGLTGDIQYF.

The gene calls are TRBV30 and TRBJ2-2; 9 nucleotides align to TRBD1. The trim removed 5 bases at V and 3 bases at J, leaving 4 bases unmatched. This CDR3 has 14 residues. CDR1 is GTSNPN, CDR2 SVGIG, per germline (reference sequence). The CDR3 sequence: CAWYRGPYTGELFF. In nucleotides, the CDR3 is TGTGCCTGGTACAGGGGGCCATACACCGGGGAGCTGTTTTTT.

V is TRBV7-2 and J is TRBJ2-3, with D perhaps TRBD2 (5 bases). V was cut by 2 bases and J by 0 bases, with 12 bases left in between. Germline V gives CDR1 SGHTA, CDR2 FQGNSA. This CDR3 spans 16 amino acids. In nucleotides, the CDR3 is TGTGCCAGCAGCTTACGAGTGCGGAGGAGCACAGATACGCAGTATTTT. It encodes CASSLRVRRSTDTQYF.

The chain uses TRBV11-2 and TRBJ2-7, with D maybe TRBD2 (6 bases). The CDR3 spans 13 residues. Trimming shortened V by 3 bases and J by 3 bases, and 9 bases separated the two germline ends. Per germline, CDR1 SGHAT and CDR2 FQNNGV. The CDR3 region is CASSFTGSYEQYF. For the CDR3, the DNA is TGTGCCAGCAGCTTTACCGGGAGCTACGAGCAGTACTTC.

The chain recombines TRBV7-3 with TRBJ2-1; 7 bases are a match to TRBD2. The V and J ends lost 8 bases and 1 base, in that order; junction bases with no gene match: 8. The CDR3 sequence is 15 residues long. CDR1 is SGHTA and CDR2 is FQGTGA in the germline V gene. CDR3 nucleotides: TGTGCCAGCTCGCAAGCGGGGTGGTCCTACAATGAGCAGTTCTTC. As protein: CASSQAGWSYNEQFF. Variable domain in full (rest from reference TRBV7-3 and TRBJ2-1): GAGVSQTPSNKVTEKGKYVELRCDPISGHTALYWYRQSLGQGPEFLIYFQGTGAADDSGLPNDRFFAVRPEGSVSTLKIQRTERGDSAVYLCASSQAGWSYNEQFFGPGTRLTVL.

V is TRBV6-6 and J is TRBJ2-7; the D call may be TRBD1 or TRBD2 (5 bases each). Germline CDR1 and CDR2: MNHNY and SVGAGI (reference sequence). The CDR3 contains 15 residues. The germline V and J ends were trimmed by 5 bases and 4 bases, with 18 bases remaining between them. The CDR3 DNA reads as TGTGCCAGCAGTCCGGGACGGGGTTTTGGATACGAGCAGTACTTC. Translating it yields CASSPGRGFGYEQYF.

The chain employs TRBV24-1 and TRBJ1-2; TRBD1 might be the D (5 bases). CDR1 KGHDR and CDR2 SFDVKD come from the germline V gene. The germline V and J ends were trimmed by 3 bases and 6 bases, with 13 bases remaining between them. This CDR3 contains 14 residues. CDR3 loop: CATSDAGTEDGYTF. For the CDR3, the DNA is TGTGCCACCAGTGATGCCGGGACGGAGGATGGCTACACCTTC.

The chain is built from TRBV5-1 and TRBJ1-1; weak D call: TRBD1 (5 bases). Trimming shortened V by 2 bases and J by 0 bases, and 8 bases separated the two germline ends. The CDR3 totals 14 residues. The germline gives CDR1 SGHRS, CDR2 YFSETQ. The CDR3 DNA reads TGCGCCAGCAGCTTCGGCAGGGTGAACACTGAAGCTTTCTTT. Translating gives CASSFGRVNTEAFF. The complete variable domain, with remaining parts taken from reference TRBV5-1 and TRBJ1-1, reads KAGVTQTPRYLIKTRGQQVTLSCSPISGHRSVSWYQQTPGQGLQFLFEYFSETQRNKGNFPGRFSGRQFSNSRSEMNVSTLELGDSALYLCASSFGRVNTEAFFGQGTRLTVV.

The rearrangement joins TRBV5-6 to TRBJ1-4; 9 bases line up with TRBD1. This CDR3 is built from 15 residues. The germline CDR1 and CDR2 sequences are SGHDT and YYEEEE. Trimming took 4 bases from V and 6 from J; bases not matched to a gene: 7. The CDR3 reads CASSPTRQGDEKLFF. In DNA, the CDR3 is TGTGCCAGCAGCCCTACGAGACAGGGGGATGAAAAACTGTTTTTT.

V is TRBV6-1 and J is TRBJ1-2; tentative D call: TRBD1 (5 bases). V gave up 3 bases and J gave up 7 bases, with 9 bases separating them. The CDR3 has 12 amino acids. Germline CDR1 reads MNHNS; CDR2 reads SASEGT. The CDR3 loop is CASSDRVSGYTF. The DNA of the CDR3 is TGTGCCAGCAGTGACAGGGTCAGTGGCTACACCTTC.

V gene TRBV5-1 combines with J gene TRBJ1-1, with 7 nucleotides matching TRBD1. The CDR3 has 15 residues. Losses at the gene ends were 4 bases for V and 11 bases for J; bases not matched to a gene: 17. Germline assignment: CDR1 SGHRS and CDR2 YFSETQ. CDR3: CASSVSGTETLGAFF. The CDR3, as DNA: TGCGCCAGCAGCGTCTCCGGGACAGAGACCCTGGGGGCTTTCTTT.

This chain uses TRBV5-1 with TRBJ1-5; TRBD1 might be the D (5 bases). Germline CDR1 SGHRS, CDR2 YFSETQ. The CDR3 covers 14 residues. V was clipped by 2 bases and J by 1 base, with 7 bases between them. CDR3 loop: CASSFGGSNQPQHF. Here the CDR3 DNA reads TGCGCCAGCAGCTTTGGGGGGAGCAATCAGCCCCAGCATTTT.

This chain joins TRBV10-3 and TRBJ2-1; D perhaps matches TRBD2 (7 bases). CDR1 is ENHRY, CDR2 SYGVKD, per germline. The CDR3 contains 16 residues. V was cut by 6 bases and J by 1 base, with 16 bases left in between. This chain's CDR3 is CAIRSGGGASYNEQFF. Here the CDR3 DNA reads TGTGCCATCAGGTCTGGCGGGGGCGCTTCCTACAATGAGCAGTTCTTC.

There are a few counts of this clone. The chain has TRBV20-1 and TRBJ2-7; 7 bases agree with TRBD1. V dropped 6 bases and J dropped 7; count of bases not matched to a gene: 6. The CDR3 has 11 residues. Germline CDR1 reads DFQATT; CDR2 reads SNEGSKA (reference sequence). The CDR3 sequence: CSAKTGSEQYF. The DNA for the CDR3 is TGCAGTGCAAAGACAGGGAGTGAGCAGTACTTC.

This clone appeared once. This chain joins TRBV7-2 and TRBJ2-3; D not certain. The CDR3 has 13 residues. Germline-derived CDR1 and CDR2 are SGHTA and FQGNSA. V was cut by 3 bases and J by 4 bases, with 8 bases left in between. The CDR3, as DNA: TGTGCCAGCAGCTTGGACCGACCAGATACGCAGTATTTT. It yields the protein CASSLDRPDTQYF. The variable domain in full, with the rest retrieved from reference TRBV7-2 and TRBJ2-3, is GAGVSQSPSNKVTEKGKDVELRCDPISGHTALYWYRQSLGQGLEFLIYFQGNSAPDKSGLPSDRFSAERTGGSVSTLTIQRTQQEDSAVYLCASSLDRPDTQYFGPGTRLTVL.

DNA of the CDR3: TGTGCCACCAGTGATTTTGCCGGACAAACCTACGAGCAGTACTTC. This encodes CATSDFAGQTYEQYF. The V and J genes are TRBV24-1 and TRBJ2-7; D is perhaps TRBD1 (5 bases). The V gene's germline CDR1 is KGHDR and CDR2 SFDVKD. V was shortened by 1 base and J by 2 bases, with 11 bases between the two germline ends. This CDR3 region has 15 residues.

The chain couples TRBV18 to TRBJ1-2, with 9 nucleotides matching TRBD1. This CDR3 spans 15 amino acids. Trimming took 5 bases from V and 5 from J; bases not matched to a gene: 9. The germline CDR1 and CDR2 sequences are KGHSH and LQKENI. This CDR3 reads CASSEQGAEEYGYTF. CDR3 coding DNA: TGTGCCAGCTCAGAACAGGGGGCAGAAGAGTATGGCTACACCTTC.

This clone has only one observation. The rearrangement links TRBV6-5 to TRBJ2-5; D tentatively reads TRBD1 or TRBD2 (5 bases each). The length of the CDR3 is 14 residues. Trimming took 6 bases from V and 3 from J, leaving 14 bases between them. Per the germline V gene, CDR1 is MNHEY and CDR2 is SVGAGI. As DNA, the CDR3 is TGTGCCAGCAGCTTCGGGACCAACAAAGAGACCCAGTACTTC. Translation gives CASSFGTNKETQYF.

This chain joins TRBV2 and TRBJ2-3; TRBD1 matches at 8 bases. Germline assignment: CDR1 SNHLY and CDR2 FYNNEI. J gave up 4 bases and V 2 bases, and 2 bases lay outside the gene matches. The CDR3 length is 14 residues. The CDR3 sequence: CASSESQGADTQYF. CDR3 nucleotides: TGTGCCAGCAGTGAATCACAGGGGGCAGATACGCAGTATTTT. The variable domain in full, completed from reference TRBV2 and TRBJ2-3, reads EPEVTQTPSHQVTQMGQEVILRCVPISNHLYFYWYRQILGQKVEFLVSFYNNEISEKSEIFDDQFSVERPDGSNFTLKIRSTKLEDSAMYFCASSESQGADTQYFGPGTRLTVL.

The V gene is TRBV9, the J gene TRBJ2-5; 7 nucleotides match TRBD2. Germline V gene lookup returns CDR1 SGDLS and CDR2 YYNGEE. J was trimmed by 0 bases and V by 4 bases; bases with no gene match: 3. This CDR3 is 14 amino acids long. The CDR3 nucleotides read TGTGCCAGCAGCCCGGGGGGTAACCAAGAGACCCAGTACTTC. Its translation: CASSPGGNQETQYF.

The chain couples TRBV14 to TRBJ2-7, with 9 bases fitting TRBD1. The CDR3 has 15 amino acids. The germline CDR1 and CDR2 sequences are SGHDN and FVKESK. V lost 2 bases to trimming and J lost 2 bases; unmatched junction nucleotides: 4. In DNA form, the CDR3 reads TGTGCCAGCAGCCAAAGGACAGGGGCAACCTACGAGCAGTACTTC. Its translation: CASSQRTGATYEQYF.

The chain employs TRBV5-1 and TRBJ2-3, with TRBD1 identical over 8 bases. The CDR3 sequence is 15 residues long. Germline lookup yields CDR1 SGHRS and CDR2 YFSETQ. Trimming at V came to 4 bases and at J to 4 bases, leaving 8 bases not matched to a gene. The DNA for the CDR3 is TGCGCCAGCAGCCCAGACAGGGGCCTACCAGATACGCAGTATTTT. It is translated as CASSPDRGLPDTQYF.

The V and J genes are TRBV5-5 and TRBJ2-7; perhaps D is TRBD1 or TRBD2 (5 bases each). Germline V gene data show CDR1 as SGHKS and CDR2 as YYEKEE (reference sequence). V was pared by 0 bases and J by 4 bases, with 11 bases between. The CDR3 sequence is 14 residues long. The CDR3 spells CASSLGGREYEQYF. DNA for the CDR3: TGTGCCAGCAGCTTGGGTGGCAGGGAGTACGAGCAGTACTTC.

This clone was detected only a few times. The chain employs TRBV6-5 and TRBJ2-3; D possibly corresponds to TRBD2 (6 bases). The CDR3 has 15 residues. Looked up from germline, CDR1 is MNHEY and CDR2 is SVGAGI. Trimming removed 4 bases from V and 4 bases from J, with 15 bases in between. CDR3 sequence: CASSSETRYPDTQYF. For the CDR3, the DNA is TGTGCCAGCAGTTCCGAGACTAGGTACCCAGATACGCAGTATTTT.

The rearrangement joins TRBV7-9 to TRBJ2-7; D call uncertain. Germline V gives CDR1 SEHNR, CDR2 FQNEAQ (reference sequence). The CDR3 length is 14 residues. Trimming pared 3 bases from V and 0 bases from J, leaving 9 bases between. The CDR3: CASSFRANSYEQYF. The DNA for the CDR3 is TGTGCCAGCAGCTTTAGGGCCAACTCCTACGAGCAGTACTTC.